This T cell receptor beta chain emerged from a study of blood T cells in healthy people across ages. Combining a sample-barcoded 5' primer with a J-beta primer mix, a second PCR ran for about 6 to 11 cycles. TCRdb fed the 5' RACE reads into MiXCR, producing one record per CDR3 protein. The repertoire consists of about a million distinct CDR3 sequences, with roughly 51% occurring once and the leading ten covering about a fifth. The source of this sequence is a woman aged 60 to 75 in good health. Source material: blood.

CDR3 nucleotides: TGTGCCAGCAGTTTATCGACAGTCAATGGCTACACCTTC. It translates to CASSLSTVNGYTF. J is TRBJ1-2 and V is TRBV27, with D possibly TRBD1 on 5 matching bases. Looked up from germline, CDR1 is MNHEY and CDR2 is SMNVEV (reference sequence). The CDR3 runs to 13 residues. V lost 0 bases, J lost 6 bases, and 8 bases lay in between.